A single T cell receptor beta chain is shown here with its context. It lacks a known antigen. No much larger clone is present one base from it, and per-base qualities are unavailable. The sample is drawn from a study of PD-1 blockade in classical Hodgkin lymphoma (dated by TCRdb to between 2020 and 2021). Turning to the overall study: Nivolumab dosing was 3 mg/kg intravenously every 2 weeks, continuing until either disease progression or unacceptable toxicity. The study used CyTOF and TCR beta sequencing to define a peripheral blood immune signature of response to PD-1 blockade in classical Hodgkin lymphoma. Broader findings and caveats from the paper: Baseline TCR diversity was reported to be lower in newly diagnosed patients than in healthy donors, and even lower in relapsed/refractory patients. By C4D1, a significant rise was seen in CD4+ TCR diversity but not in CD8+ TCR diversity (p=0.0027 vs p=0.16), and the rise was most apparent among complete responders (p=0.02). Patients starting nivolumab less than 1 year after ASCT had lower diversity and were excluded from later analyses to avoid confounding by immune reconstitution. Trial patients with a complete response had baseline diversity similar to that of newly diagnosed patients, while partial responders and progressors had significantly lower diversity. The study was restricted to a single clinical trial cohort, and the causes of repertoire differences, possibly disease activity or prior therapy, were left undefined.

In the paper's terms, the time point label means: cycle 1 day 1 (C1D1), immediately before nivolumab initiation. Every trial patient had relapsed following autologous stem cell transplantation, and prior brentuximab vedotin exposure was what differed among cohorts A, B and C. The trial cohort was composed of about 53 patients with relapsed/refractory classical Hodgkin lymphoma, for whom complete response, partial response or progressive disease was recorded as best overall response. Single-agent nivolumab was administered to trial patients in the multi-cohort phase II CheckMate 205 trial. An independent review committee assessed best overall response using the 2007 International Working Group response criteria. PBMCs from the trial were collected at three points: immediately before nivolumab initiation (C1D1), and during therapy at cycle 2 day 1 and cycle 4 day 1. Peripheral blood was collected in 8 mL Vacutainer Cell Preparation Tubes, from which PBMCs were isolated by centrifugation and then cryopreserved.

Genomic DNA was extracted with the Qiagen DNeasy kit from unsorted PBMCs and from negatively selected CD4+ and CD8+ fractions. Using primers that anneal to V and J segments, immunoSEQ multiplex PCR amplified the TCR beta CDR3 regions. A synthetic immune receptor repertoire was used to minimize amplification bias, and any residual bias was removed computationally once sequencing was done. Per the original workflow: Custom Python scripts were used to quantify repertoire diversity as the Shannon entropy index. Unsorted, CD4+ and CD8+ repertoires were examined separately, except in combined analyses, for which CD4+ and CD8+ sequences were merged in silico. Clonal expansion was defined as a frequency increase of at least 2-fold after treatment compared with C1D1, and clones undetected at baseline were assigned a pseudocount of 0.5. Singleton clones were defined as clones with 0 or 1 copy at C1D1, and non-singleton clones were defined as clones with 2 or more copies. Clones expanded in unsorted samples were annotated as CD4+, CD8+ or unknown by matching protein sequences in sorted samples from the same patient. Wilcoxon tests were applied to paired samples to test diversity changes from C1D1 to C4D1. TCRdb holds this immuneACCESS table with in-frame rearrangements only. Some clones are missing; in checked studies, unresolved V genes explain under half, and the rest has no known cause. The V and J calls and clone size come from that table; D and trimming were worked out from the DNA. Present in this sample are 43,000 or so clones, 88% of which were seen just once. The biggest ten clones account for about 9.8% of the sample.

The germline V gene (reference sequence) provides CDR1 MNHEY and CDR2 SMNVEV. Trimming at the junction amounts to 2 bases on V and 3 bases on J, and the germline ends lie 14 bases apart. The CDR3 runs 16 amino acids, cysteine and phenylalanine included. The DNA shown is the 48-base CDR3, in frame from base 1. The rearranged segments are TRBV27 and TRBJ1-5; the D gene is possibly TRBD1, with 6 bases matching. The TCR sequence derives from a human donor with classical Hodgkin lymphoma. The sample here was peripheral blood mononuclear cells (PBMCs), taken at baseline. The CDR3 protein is CASSLPNRDINQPQHF. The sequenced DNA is TGTGCCAGCAGTTTACCCAACCGGGACATCAATCAGCCCCAGCATTTT.